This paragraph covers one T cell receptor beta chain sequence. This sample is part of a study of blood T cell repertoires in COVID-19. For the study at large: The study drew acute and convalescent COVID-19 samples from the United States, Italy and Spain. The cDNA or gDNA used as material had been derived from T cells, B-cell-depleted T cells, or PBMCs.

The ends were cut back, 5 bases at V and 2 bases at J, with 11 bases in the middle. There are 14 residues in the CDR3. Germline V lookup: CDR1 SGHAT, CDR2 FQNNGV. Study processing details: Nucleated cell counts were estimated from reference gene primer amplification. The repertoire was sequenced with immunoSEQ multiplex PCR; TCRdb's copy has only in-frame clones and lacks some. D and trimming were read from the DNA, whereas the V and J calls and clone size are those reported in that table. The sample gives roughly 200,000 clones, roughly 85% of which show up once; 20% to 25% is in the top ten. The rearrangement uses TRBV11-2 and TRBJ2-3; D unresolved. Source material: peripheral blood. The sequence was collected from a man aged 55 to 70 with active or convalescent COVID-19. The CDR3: CASSHKRNTDTQYF. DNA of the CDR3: TGTGCCAGCAGCCACAAGAGGAACACAGATACGCAGTATTTT.